The 13 T cell receptor beta chains below all came from one sample that was sequenced in a study of T-cell reconstitution after alpha-beta-depleted transplantation in children. Unique molecular identifiers were incorporated into the prepared TCRbeta library. TCRdb called the PCR reads again in MiXCR, with one record for every CDR3 protein. The repertoire has about 200,000 distinct CDR3 sequences, about 8.2% of them found once; the top ten carry under 40%. The input for sequencing was PBMCs, mostly from graft donor cells, taken 360 days after TCRalphabeta/CD19-depleted stem cell transplant. The receptors originated from a male patient aged 2 to 10 who had a stem cell transplant for acute myeloid leukemia, so the T cells may come from the graft donor.

This clonotype was detected ten times or more. V and J are TRBV12-3 or TRBV12-4 and TRBJ2-1; D may match TRBD1 or TRBD2 (5 bases each). The germline V and J ends were trimmed by 5 bases and 1 base, with 12 bases remaining between them. This CDR3 is built from 15 residues. In DNA, the CDR3 is TGTGCCAGCAGTCCCGGGACGGGTTCCTACAATGAGCAGTTCTTC. It yields the protein CASSPGTGSYNEQFF.

This clonotype was detected many times. The CDR3 here is CSARDPGGQETQYF. CDR3 nucleotide sequence: TGCAGTGCTAGAGATCCAGGGGGTCAAGAGACCCAGTACTTC. The J gene is TRBJ2-5, the V gene TRBV20-1; 7 bases are shared with TRBD1. Trimming cost V 0 bases and J 2 bases; bases outside gene matches: 3. This CDR3 contains 14 residues. Per germline, CDR1 DFQATT and CDR2 SNEGSKA (reference sequence).

This rearrangement joins TRBV12-3 or TRBV12-4 to TRBJ2-1; possible D gene TRBD2, 6 bases. This CDR3 region has 14 residues. Trimming stripped 5 bases from V and 4 bases from J, with 12 bases between. The CDR3 DNA reads TGTGCCAGCAGTGTGACTAGGGATTACAATGAGCAGTTCTTC. It translates to CASSVTRDYNEQFF.

The V gene is TRBV5-1, the J gene TRBJ2-1; 9 bases map to TRBD2. Germline V CDR1 and CDR2: SGHRS, YFSETQ. The CDR3 covers 15 residues. V gave up 4 bases and J gave up 3 bases; unmatched junction bases: 5. In DNA, the CDR3 is TGCGCCAGCAGCGGTACTAGCGGGCGCTACAATGAGCAGTTCTTC. It codes for CASSGTSGRYNEQFF.

The V call is TRBV18, the J call TRBJ1-4; D unresolved. The V end was cut by 1 base, the J end by 5 bases, with 11 bases between. CDR3 length equals 15 residues. Germline loops: CDR1 KGHSH, CDR2 LQKENI. CDR3: CASSPLRQPNEKLFF. CDR3 nucleotides: TGTGCCAGCTCACCACTGAGGCAGCCCAATGAAAAACTGTTTTTT.

The J gene is TRBJ1-1, the V gene TRBV6-5; D unclear. Germline V gene lookup returns CDR1 MNHEY and CDR2 SVGAGI. Trimming took 0 bases from V and 0 from J, leaving 14 bases between them. The CDR3 extends over 17 amino acids. The CDR3 reads CASSYSLPGSVNTEAFF. DNA for the CDR3: TGTGCCAGCAGTTACTCCCTACCCGGCAGCGTGAACACTGAAGCTTTCTTT.

CDR3 amino acids: CASSPSDSKGGADTQYF. The CDR3 DNA sequence: TGTGCCAGCAGCCCATCCGACAGCAAGGGAGGCGCAGATACGCAGTATTTT. This chain links TRBV7-9 with TRBJ2-3, with D possibly matching TRBD2 (6 bases). Trimming pared 5 bases from V and 4 bases from J, leaving 22 bases between. The CDR3 contains 17 residues. Germline CDR1 is SEHNR and CDR2 is FQNEAQ (reference sequence).

In this sample, this clonotype turned up many times. J is TRBJ2-1 and V is TRBV10-3, with 11 positions matching TRBD2. CDR3 length: 18 residues. V shed 2 bases and J 3 bases; nucleotides not matched to a gene: 9. Germline values: CDR1 ENHRY, CDR2 SYGVKD. Written as DNA, the CDR3 is TGTGCCATCAGTGAGACGAAACCAGGGACTAGCGGCTACAATGAGCAGTTCTTC. Its protein is CAISETKPGTSGYNEQFF.

The rearrangement joins TRBV9 to TRBJ2-6, with a tentative D call TRBD1 (6 bases). The CDR3 runs 21 residues. In germline, CDR1 is SGDLS, CDR2 YYNGEE. V lost 3 bases to trimming and J lost 0 bases, with 25 bases between them. CDR3 region: CASSAGETAYNPHSGANVLTF. CDR3 sequence (DNA): TGTGCCAGCAGCGCAGGGGAAACTGCCTATAATCCACACTCTGGGGCCAACGTCCTGACTTTC.

V and J are TRBV29-1 and TRBJ2-1; TRBD1 is a possible D gene (5 bases). Germline CDR1 is SQVTM and CDR2 is ANQGSEA. The V end lost 6 bases, the J end lost 0 bases, and 12 bases lay between the germline ends. The CDR3 length is 14 residues. The CDR3 here is CSVVPTGSYNEQFF. CDR3 coding DNA: TGCAGCGTCGTCCCTACAGGCTCCTACAATGAGCAGTTCTTC.

This clonotype was recorded at least ten times. The chain couples TRBV12-3 or TRBV12-4 to TRBJ2-1; 9 bases match TRBD2. The V segment lost 5 bases and the J segment 5 bases; nucleotides outside the gene matches: 13. This CDR3 has 17 residues. The CDR3 here is CASSQPPRLAGNNEQFF. The CDR3, as DNA: TGTGCCAGCAGTCAGCCCCCCCGGCTAGCGGGGAACAATGAGCAGTTCTTC.

This clonotype was observed a handful of times. V usage is TRBV29-1 and J usage is TRBJ2-5; no reliable D call. Germline CDR1 and CDR2: SQVTM and ANQGSEA. The CDR3 is 9 amino acids. Trimming shortened V by 8 bases and J by 9 bases, and 10 bases separated the two germline ends. The CDR3, as DNA: TGCAGCCGTCGTCTATCCCAGTACTTC. This sequence encodes CSRRLSQYF.

At least ten counts were recorded for this clonotype. This rearrangement joins TRBV10-3 to TRBJ2-1; 11 nucleotides agree with TRBD2. The length of the CDR3 is 19 residues. Trimming removed 0 bases from V and 4 bases from J; junction bases left unmatched: 11. CDR1 is ENHRY, CDR2 SYGVKD, per germline. The CDR3 DNA reads TGTGCCATCAGTGAGTCGGTGGAGGGCGGGACTAGCGGTTACAATGAGCAGTTCTTC. As protein: CAISESVEGGTSGYNEQFF.